A selection of T cell receptor beta chains follows, all from one sample in a study of blood T cell repertoires in COVID-19. Method: immunoSEQ multiplex PCR; TCRdb's copy keeps in-frame clones and lacks some. The data contain approximately 250,000 clones, about 84% of them singletons. Material for sequencing was peripheral blood. These receptors were taken from an elderly woman with COVID-19, enrolled during active disease. Each CDR3 is given with its conserved first and last residue. D genes are given only for firm matches. Clone size is not always given. Where it is, it says once, few, many or a class for expanded clones.

CDR3nt	CDR3aa	abundance	d_gene	v_gene	j_gene
TGTGCCAGTACTCAGGACGGGAATAACTATGGCTACACCTTC	CASTQDGNNYGYTF	-	-	TRBV19	TRBJ1-2
TGCGCCAGCAGCCATGGGAGCGGGTCGAGCTCCTACAATGAGCAGTTCTTC	CASSHGSGSSSYNEQFF	-	-	TRBV4-1	TRBJ2-1
TGCGCCAGCAGCTTGGGACCGGGAAACTATGGCTACACCTTC	CASSLGPGNYGYTF	few	-	TRBV5-1	TRBJ1-2
TGTGCCACCAGTGGGGGGACAGGGAAATCTCCGGATACGCAGTATTTT	CATSGGTGKSPDTQYF	-	TRBD1	TRBV24-1	TRBJ2-3
TGTGCCAGCTCACCATTCGGGGAGACCCAGTACTTC	CASSPFGETQYF	once	-	TRBV18	TRBJ2-5
TGTGCCAGCAGCTTCGGGGGATCCTACAATGAGCAGTTCTTC	CASSFGGSYNEQFF	few	-	TRBV7-6	TRBJ2-1
TGTGCCAGCGGCGGGACTCCCTTTTGGTCCCTCCACTTT	CASGGTPFWSLHF	-	-	TRBV25-1	TRBJ1-6
TGCGCCAGCAGCTTGGAAGGGGTACGCACAGATACGCAGTATTTT	CASSLEGVRTDTQYF	-	-	TRBV5-1	TRBJ2-3
TGTGCCAGTAGTATAGCGGGGGGGCCGCGAGATACGCAGTATTTT	CASSIAGGPRDTQYF	-	TRBD2	TRBV19	TRBJ2-3
TGTGCCAGCAGCTTTAGGGACTCCGACTCCTACGAGCAGTACTTC	CASSFRDSDSYEQYF	-	-	TRBV7-9	TRBJ2-7
TGTGCCAGCAGCCCCCAAGGTAGCGGGGGTTACAATGAGCAGTTCTTC	CASSPQGSGGYNEQFF	-	TRBD2	TRBV7-2	TRBJ2-1